This TCR beta chain appears in the sequencing data of a study of T cell repertoires in cytomegalovirus infection. On the study more broadly: It can be stated that public TCR beta signatures indicated CMV infection as well as a matching HLA type.

About this clonotype itself: Its cognate antigen is unknown.

Using its own MiXCR run on the reads, TCRdb lists one record per CDR3 protein. The sample holds hundreds of thousands of distinct CDR3 sequences, around a sixth seen once. The CDR3 has 17 amino acids. V dropped 6 bases and J dropped 6; count of bases not matched to a gene: 17. Germline V gene lookup returns CDR1 SNHLY and CDR2 FYNNEI. Study-wide findings and caveats: The response measured ex vivo was dominated by TCR beta clonotypes (HLA-C-restricted and CMV-specific). The cumulative frequency of public TCR beta families identified carriers of CMV plus the relevant HLA.

The genes are TRBV2 and TRBJ2-5; TRBD2 matches at 9 bases. The sequencing sample was made of PBMCs. The sequence came from a human donor in good health (CMV status not recorded). Some clones in this sample may be carry-over from other donors' samples. Here the CDR3 reads CASSSGTSPIFSKTQYF. In nucleotides, the CDR3 is TGTGCCAGCAGCTCCGGGACTAGCCCGATTTTTAGTAAGACCCAGTACTTC.